This TCR beta chain came from a study of blood T cell repertoires in COVID-19 (TCRdb year 2020). A note on the overall study: Samples covering the acute and convalescent phases of COVID-19 were provided by collaborators in the United States, Italy and Spain. The prospective study material was composed of cDNA or gDNA derived from T cells, B-cell-depleted T cells, or PBMCs. The dataset comprised deeply sampled blood TCRbeta repertoires from subjects exposed to, actively infected with, or recovered from COVID-19. The repertoires were released in a freely available public database meant as a resource for research on the immune response to SARS-CoV-2. The samples were drawn from the first 160 participants of the ongoing ImmuneRACE study and from 1,254 subjects provided by 6 global collaborators. Sample metadata almost always included a de-identified subject ID, COVID-19 status, age in years and sex. Where HLA class I and class II types were available, the types were taken from metadata supplied by the sample provider, not from assay-based typing.

From the cysteine through the phenylalanine, the CDR3 covers 15 amino acids. Only the CDR3 portion is preserved as DNA: 45 bases, with reading frame beginning at the first base. Trimming removed 4 bases from V and 0 bases from J; the gene matches leave 5 bases unexplained. CDR1 and CDR2 were assigned from the germline V gene (reference sequence) as SSHAT and FNYEAQ. Participants in the prospective study were enrolled through a virtual design, were aged roughly 18 to 100 years, and lived in about 25 United States geographic areas. In the prospective study, participants were assigned to cohorts based on the clinical history participants reported in a screening survey and a study questionnaire. ImmuneRACE Cohort 3 recovered participants were defined by two consecutive negative NP/OP PCR tests, healthcare professional clearance, or symptom resolution. In the prospective study, mobile phlebotomists collected whole blood, serum and a nasopharyngeal or oropharyngeal swab from each participant. Prospective study participants could optionally give additional blood draws and questionnaires over a roughly two-month period. Blood samples from the prospective study were shipped frozen or at room temperature prior to DNA extraction.

About this clone: No cognate antigen has been identified for it. There are no base qualities to consult, and no much larger clone falls within one base.

Paper-wide results and their limitations: How much clinical and demographic metadata was included differed by source and by participant, and the metadata was provided uncurated.

TCRbeta CDR3 regions were amplified from genomic DNA using the immunoSEQ Assay, a bias-controlled multiplex PCR. The study's processing was this. Nucleated cell counts per sample were estimated from amplification of reference gene primers within the assay. To quantify the absolute abundance of each unique TCRbeta CDR3 rearrangement, sequence reads were collapsed and filtered. For each sample, productive Simpson clonality was calculated by taking the square root of Simpson's diversity index across productive rearrangements. In TCRdb, the immuneACCESS table is reduced to in-frame sequences with V and J assigned. These tables do not hold every clone; where another copy was compared, an unresolved V gene accounts for under half, and the others remain unexplained. For V, J and clone size, that table is used; D and trimming come from the DNA. The sample includes a few hundred thousand clones, with 80% to 90% observed a single time. About 4.3% of the sample belongs to the ten largest clones.

The sample consisted of PBMCs or T cells enriched from blood (not recorded which). The rearrangement joined TRBV7-7 to TRBJ2-7; 8 of the junction bases match TRBD1. The receptor's source is a woman younger than 45 who had recovered from COVID-19. This receptor has the CDR3 CASSSGQGVSYEQYF. The sequenced DNA is TGTGCCAGCAGCTCTGGACAGGGAGTCTCCTACGAGCAGTACTTC. Full variable domain (CDR3 extended with the reference TRBV7-7 and TRBJ2-7 proteins): GAGVSQSPRYKVTKRGQDVTLRCDPISSHATLYWYQQALGQGPEFLTYFNYEAQPDKSGLPSDRFSAERPEGSISTLTIQRTEQRDSAMYRCASSSGQGVSYEQYFGPGTRLTVT.